The 14 T cell receptor beta chains given below trace back to one sample, sequenced in a study of T cells in narcolepsy. Clones were read by immunoSEQ multiplex PCR, and TCRdb kept only the in-frame ones, dropping some. Of about 31,000 clones listed, around 80% are singletons. What was sequenced was CD45RA- memory CD4+ T cells from PBMCs. Receptor source: a human donor with narcolepsy.

This sequence joins TRBV29-1 and TRBJ2-5; 9 nucleotides agree with TRBD2. This CDR3 comprises 14 residues. Losses at the gene ends were 7 bases for V and 4 bases for J; bases not matched to a gene: 10. Germline CDR1 SQVTM, CDR2 ANQGSEA. Here the CDR3 DNA reads TGCAGCGCATTCAGCGGGGGGCGGGGAGAGACCCAGTACTTC. Its protein is CSAFSGGRGETQYF.

The V call is TRBV5-1, the J call TRBJ1-2, with D possibly being TRBD1 (6 bases). The CDR3 contains 14 residues. V was trimmed by 2 bases and J by 5 bases, leaving 13 bases between them. Germline loops: CDR1 SGHRS, CDR2 YFSETQ. The CDR3 nucleotides are TGCGCCAGCAGCTTCTCAGGGGATGGATATGGCTACACCTTC. Translated, it gives CASSFSGDGYGYTF.

This chain connects TRBV11-2 to TRBJ2-7, with D perhaps TRBD2 (7 bases). Germline V gives CDR1 SGHAT, CDR2 FQNNGV. This CDR3 is built from 15 residues. V was cut by 6 bases and J by 6 bases, with 21 bases left in between. DNA of the CDR3: TGTGCCAGCAGTCCTCTTGGGGGGGGCCAGCCCGAGCAGTACTTC. Residues: CASSPLGGGQPEQYF.

The chain carries TRBV2 and TRBJ1-1; D gene uncertain. The CDR3 runs to 14 residues. With 4 bases removed from V and 1 base from J, the gap between germline ends came to 10 bases. CDR1 and CDR2 from the germline V gene are SNHLY and FYNNEI. DNA of the CDR3: TGTGCCAGCAGTGCCCGACCAACGAACACTGAAGCTTTCTTT. Protein: CASSARPTNTEAFF.

The rearrangement links TRBV6-6 to TRBJ1-5; 7 positions match TRBD1. Germline loops: CDR1 MNHNY, CDR2 SVGAGI (reference sequence). V trimming: 7 bases; J trimming: 2 bases; junction bases outside the gene matches: 8. This CDR3 has 15 amino acids. CDR3 coding DNA: TGTGCCAGCACCCCGACAGGGCAGGGCAATCAGCCCCAGCATTTT. Its translation: CASTPTGQGNQPQHF.

In regard to this clone: One end of the junction is discordant with germline, which a read error may explain. The rearrangement links TRBV7-7 to TRBJ2-2; D remains unclear. The CDR3 is made up of 13 amino acids. Germline CDR1 reads SSHAT; CDR2 reads FNYEAQ (reference sequence). For the CDR3, the DNA is TGTGCCAGCAGCTTCGCCCCCGCCGGCGAGCTGTTTTTT. Translating gives CASSFAPAGELFF.

The J gene is TRBJ2-3, the V gene TRBV7-2, with D perhaps TRBD2 (6 bases). Germline CDR1 SGHTA, CDR2 FQGNSA. The CDR3 is made up of 13 amino acids. V lost 5 bases and J lost 3, with 9 bases in between. The CDR3 coding sequence is TGTGCCAGCAGCCCGGGACTGACAGATACGCAGTATTTT. Its translation is CASSPGLTDTQYF.

The V and J genes are TRBV4-1 and TRBJ2-5; D is unresolved. Germline V lookup: CDR1 MGHRA, CDR2 YSYEKL. The V gene lost 5 bases and the J gene lost 5 bases, with 15 bases spanning the gap. This CDR3 region has 14 residues. CDR3 sequence (DNA): TGCGCCAGCAGCTCTAATTACGAACGGGAGACCCAGTACTTC. Protein sequence: CASSSNYERETQYF.

The rearrangement uses TRBV7-8 and TRBJ2-7, with D tentatively TRBD2 (5 bases). The CDR3 runs to 17 residues. Trimming shortened V by 5 bases and J by 0 bases, and 20 bases separated the two germline ends. Per the germline V gene, CDR1 is SGHVS and CDR2 is FQNEAQ. CDR3 loop: CASSPLAGRTSSYEQYF. CDR3 sequence (DNA): TGTGCCAGCAGCCCCCTGGCGGGTAGGACGAGCTCCTACGAGCAGTACTTC. The complete variable domain, with remaining parts taken from reference TRBV7-8 and TRBJ2-7, reads GAGVSQSPRYKVAKRGQDVALRCDPISGHVSLFWYQQALGQGPEFLTYFQNEAQLDKSGLPSDRFFAERPEGSVSTLKIQRTQQEDSAVYLCASSPLAGRTSSYEQYFGPGTRLTVT.

Details on this clone: Other DNA sequences in this specimen translate into the identical CDR3. The chain employs TRBV7-9 and TRBJ2-3, with D perhaps being TRBD1 or TRBD2 (5 bases each). Germline assignment: CDR1 SEHNR and CDR2 FQNEAQ (reference sequence). The CDR3 length is 15 residues. The V end lost 6 bases, the J end lost 4 bases, and 17 bases lay between the germline ends. The CDR3 sequence: CASSPGTVGPDTQYF. CDR3 DNA: TGTGCCAGCAGTCCCGGGACCGTCGGCCCAGATACGCAGTATTTT.

The chain combines TRBV14 with TRBJ1-3; D gene unclear. This CDR3 has 15 amino acids. The germline V gene encodes CDR1 SGHDN and CDR2 FVKESK. V was shortened by 4 bases and J by 0 bases, with 10 bases between the two germline ends. DNA of the CDR3: TGTGCCAGCAGCCGATCCAGAAACTCTGGAAACACCATATATTTT. This translates into CASSRSRNSGNTIYF.

The gene calls are TRBV2 and TRBJ2-4; D may correspond to TRBD1 or TRBD2 (5 bases each). CDR1 SNHLY and CDR2 FYNNEI come from the germline V gene. The CDR3 totals 15 residues. Trimming took 3 bases from V and 0 from J, leaving 9 bases between them. CDR3 loop: CASSDGALAKNIQYF. CDR3 coding DNA: TGTGCCAGCAGTGACGGGGCTCTAGCCAAAAACATTCAGTACTTC. Full variable domain (remainder filled in from reference TRBV2 and TRBJ2-4): EPEVTQTPSHQVTQMGQEVILRCVPISNHLYFYWYRQILGQKVEFLVSFYNNEISEKSEIFDDQFSVERPDGSNFTLKIRSTKLEDSAMYFCASSDGALAKNIQYFGAGTRLSVL.

This clone was detected a few times. The rearrangement joins TRBV29-1 to TRBJ1-2; no firm D call. Germline V gene sequence: CDR1 SQVTM, CDR2 ANQGSEA. Trimming shortened V by 2 bases and J by 7 bases, and 14 bases separated the two germline ends. CDR3 length equals 13 residues. The CDR3 here is CSVESPLDRGYTF. CDR3 coding DNA: TGCAGCGTTGAATCCCCGCTCGATCGTGGCTACACCTTC.

Note on this clone: The junction departs from germline at one end; a sequencing error may be responsible. The rearrangement links TRBV5-4 to TRBJ2-2, with 14 bases identical to TRBD2. In germline, CDR1 is SGHNT, CDR2 YYREEE (reference sequence). The CDR3 is 16 amino acids. For the CDR3, the DNA is TGTGCCAGCAGTTCGGGACTAGCGGGAGTGTCCGGGAAGCTGTTTTTT. It translates to CASSSGLAGVSGKLFF. Combining the CDR3 with reference TRBV5-4 and TRBJ2-2 gives the whole variable domain ETGVTQSPTHLIKTRGQQVTLRCSSQSGHNTVSWYQQALGQGPQFIFQYYREEENGRGNFPPRFSGLQFPNYSSELNVNALELDDSALYLCASSSGLAGVSGKLFFGEGSRLTVL.